In this sample, the clone carrying this T cell receptor beta chain turned up a few times. Its target is not known. The data stem from a study of T-cell memory formation after mild COVID-19. Study-wide context: Most TCR clusters belonged to a single donor. Study-level results: Within pre-infection memory, some responding clones were found, suggesting cross-reactive memory joined. Whether day 37 second-wave clones are SARS-CoV-2-specific was not confirmed. Clones that contracted from day 15 to 85 had balanced CD4/CD8; later expanders were CD4+ biased.

TCRdb ran MiXCR on the 5' RACE reads and lists one entry per CDR3 protein. The table has about 27,000 distinct CDR3 sequences, roughly 15% seen once; the top ten hold roughly 1.5%. Germline CDR1 is LNHDA and CDR2 is SQIVND (reference sequence). The CDR3 contains 13 residues. The V gene lost 6 bases and the J gene lost 4 bases, with 9 bases spanning the gap. The rearrangement uses TRBV19 and TRBJ2-2; D call uncertain. Source material: PBMCs or a T cell subset sorted from them (not recorded which). The sequence was collected from an adult who had mild COVID-19 (a few samples of this study predate the infection). Cell type and time point are not known. CDR3 in DNA: TGTGCCAGTAGCCCGGACGCCACCGGGGAGCTGTTTTTT. This translates into CASSPDATGELFF.